The T cell receptor (beta chain) described here comes from a study of human T cells and chemical hapten exposure. The time point was: patch test 3, about 24 weeks after DPC sensitization. Treatment of the sample: therapeutic diphenylcyclopropenone sensitization with weekly scalp DPC. TCRdb re-called the RACE reads through MiXCR, storing one row per CDR3 protein. Of more than 85,000 distinct CDR3 sequences listed, 30% to 35% are singletons. This sequence originates from a man aged 35-49 years with alopecia areata. Some clones in this sample may be carry-over from other donors' samples. The specimen comprised whole blood, sampled in connection with sensitization to the hapten diphenylcyclopropenone (DPC).

DNA for the CDR3: TGTGCCAGCAGCGAAAGATCTAGCGGGAGGCTGTTTTTT. This gives the protein CASSERSSGRLFF. The gene calls are TRBV7-8 and TRBJ2-2; 10 bases are a match to TRBD2. With 5 bases clipped from V and 13 bases from J, the junction kept 7 bases outside the gene matches. The CDR3 has 13 amino acids. Germline assignment: CDR1 SGHVS and CDR2 FQNEAQ.